A selection of T cell receptor beta chains follows, all from one sample in a study of T-cell reconstitution after alpha-beta-depleted transplantation in children. In TCRdb, the PCR reads were re-called with MiXCR into one record per CDR3 protein. The data contain about 980,000 distinct CDR3 sequences, about 31% of them seen just once; the ten biggest clones take up 28%. Material: PBMCs, mostly from graft donor cells, obtained 360 days after TCRalphabeta/CD19-depleted stem cell transplant. The origin of the receptors is a boy under two years old who had a stem cell transplant for SCID, so the T cells may come from the graft donor. Both conserved end residues are part of each CDR3. The D gene is left open where the match is weak. Rows may omit the clone size; those that give it use once, few, many or a size class.

CASSGEGSSYNEQFF TGTGCCAGCAGCGGCGAGGGTAGCTCCTACAATGAGCAGTTCTTC NA 15 TRBJ2-1 TRBV9 NA
CASSYIWGLSGNQPQHF TGTGCCAGCAGTTACATCTGGGGGTTGAGCGGCAATCAGCCCCAGCATTTT few 17 TRBJ1-5 TRBV12-3/TRBV12-4 NA
CASSFTRQYF TGCGCCAGCAGCTTTACAAGGCAGTACTTC NA 10 TRBJ2-7 TRBV5-1 NA
CATGQGGNYGYTF TGTGCCACAGGACAGGGAGGTAACTATGGCTACACCTTC few 13 TRBJ1-2 TRBV28 TRBD1
CASSLEGTLYGYTF TGTGCCAGCAGCTTAGAGGGAACCCTCTATGGCTACACCTTC few 14 TRBJ1-2 TRBV11-2 NA
CASSLVHQGLGTDTQYF TGTGCCAGCAGCTTAGTTCATCAGGGGTTGGGCACAGATACGCAGTATTTT NA 17 TRBJ2-3 TRBV7-6 NA
CATSRTGEFAEQFF TGTGCCACCAGTCGGACAGGGGAGTTTGCTGAGCAGTTCTTC NA 14 TRBJ2-1 TRBV24-1 TRBD1
CASSYSLPPGDTEAFF TGTGCCAGCAGTTACTCGCTGCCACCAGGGGACACTGAAGCTTTCTTT few 16 TRBJ1-1 TRBV6-5 NA
CASSTDLGGANNEQFF TGCGCCAGCAGCACTGACTTGGGGGGCGCGAATAATGAGCAGTTCTTC NA 16 TRBJ2-1 TRBV5-1 NA
CASSSLAGADNEQFF TGCGCCAGCAGCTCTCTAGCGGGGGCCGACAATGAGCAGTTCTTC few 15 TRBJ2-1 TRBV5-1 TRBD2
CASSLLGAFTQETQYF TGTGCCAGCAGCTTATTGGGGGCCTTTACCCAAGAGACCCAGTACTTC NA 16 TRBJ2-5 TRBV7-3 NA
CASSLGRGGQPQHF TGTGCCAGCAGTTTAGGAAGGGGGGGTCAGCCCCAGCATTTT few 14 TRBJ1-5 TRBV12-3/TRBV12-4 NA
CASTLAGTQYF TGTGCCAGCACCCTGGCGGGGACCCAGTACTTC NA 11 TRBJ2-5 TRBV5-5 NA
CASSSGWNQPQHF TGTGCCAGCAGCTCAGGGTGGAATCAGCCCCAGCATTTT NA 13 TRBJ1-5 TRBV7-2 NA
CASSPLAGRPYNEQFF TGTGCCAGCAGCCCACTAGCGGGGCGGCCCTACAATGAGCAGTTCTTC few 16 TRBJ2-1 TRBV6-1 TRBD2
CASSLGFGESVAGELFF TGTGCCAGCAGTTTAGGGTTTGGGGAGTCAGTGGCCGGGGAGCTGTTTTTT NA 17 TRBJ2-2 TRBV12-3/TRBV12-4 NA
CASSSDNYNSPLHF TGTGCCAGCAGCTCGGACAACTATAATTCACCCCTCCACTTT few 14 TRBJ1-6 TRBV5-5 NA
CASSLGQGKETQYF TGCGCCAGCAGCTTGGGCCAGGGTAAAGAGACCCAGTACTTC many 14 TRBJ2-5 TRBV5-1 NA
CASSAGWDRVGNEQFF TGTGCCAGCAGCGCCGGTTGGGACAGGGTAGGGAATGAGCAGTTCTTC few 16 TRBJ2-1 TRBV9 TRBD1
CASSHWDGNYGYTF TGTGCCAGCAGCCATTGGGACGGGAACTATGGCTACACCTTC few 14 TRBJ1-2 TRBV11-1 NA
CSARDLAGGPGELFF TGCAGTGCTAGAGATCTAGCGGGGGGGCCCGGGGAGCTGTTTTTT NA 15 TRBJ2-2 TRBV20-1 TRBD2
CASSPSAGVYNEQFF TGTGCCAGCAGTCCCTCCGCGGGCGTTTACAATGAGCAGTTCTTC few 15 TRBJ2-1 TRBV27 NA
CASSRTSVEQYF TGTGCCAGCAGTCGCACTAGCGTCGAGCAGTACTTC once 12 TRBJ2-7 TRBV2 TRBD2
CASSQDRVGIDLHF TGCGCCAGCAGCCAAGATCGGGTAGGGATCGACCTCCACTTT NA 14 TRBJ1-6 TRBV4-1 NA
CATSDSRGLNNEQFF TGTGCCACCAGTGATTCCAGGGGCTTAAACAATGAGCAGTTCTTC few 15 TRBJ2-1 TRBV24-1 NA